The 7 T cell receptor beta chains given below trace back to one sample, sequenced in a study of regulatory T cells in long-lasting Graves disease. Arm-PCR of CDR3 regions and iRepertoire HTBI primers were the basis on which TCR beta libraries were built. A single record per CDR3 protein comes from TCRdb applying MiXCR to the multiplex PCR reads. Of some 220,000 distinct CDR3 sequences in the sample, around 20% were seen once. Time point here: newly diagnosed GD, antithyroid drugs for less than 3 months. PBMC RNA served as the TCR library source. This same sample was also part of a study on T cells in Graves' hyperthyroidism and ophthalmopathy.

Material: peripheral blood mononuclear cells (PBMCs), obtained at new diagnosis, from a patient treated with antithyroid drugs. The receptors were sampled from a woman in her 30s with Graves disease.

The chain combines TRBV7-2 with TRBJ1-2; unclear D gene. Germline V gene sequence: CDR1 SGHTA, CDR2 FQGNSA. V was pared by 3 bases and J by 2 bases, with 4 bases between. The CDR3 has 12 residues. The CDR3 loop reads CASSFRNYGYTF. CDR3 DNA sequence: TGTGCCAGCAGCTTTCGAAACTATGGCTACACCTTC.

This clonotype was seen only a few times. One end of the junction does not line up with germline, which may come from a read error. This chain uses TRBV7-9 with TRBJ1-1; 8 positions match TRBD1. CDR3 length equals 16 residues. Germline V gene data show CDR1 as SEHNR and CDR2 as FQNEAQ (reference sequence). This chain's CDR3 is CASGTDRGGRNTEAFF. Written as DNA, the CDR3 is TGTGCCAGCGGCACAGACAGGGGTGGTCGGAACACCGAAGCTTTCTTT.

The sample holds many counts of this clonotype. The chain carries TRBV20-1 and TRBJ2-5; D possibly corresponds to TRBD2 (6 bases). From germline, CDR1 is DFQATT and CDR2 SNEGSKA (reference sequence). This CDR3 has 14 residues. V shed 5 bases and J shed 1 base, with 14 bases lying between them. CDR3: CSAATTGSQETQYF. The CDR3 DNA sequence: TGCAGTGCTGCCACTACCGGGAGCCAAGAGACCCAGTACTTC.

This clonotype has a count of ten or more. V usage is TRBV28 and J usage is TRBJ2-7; possibly TRBD1 for D (7 bases). Trimming left V 3 bases short and J 2 bases short, with 11 bases between. Looked up from germline, CDR1 is MDHEN and CDR2 is SYDVKM. This CDR3 has 14 residues. The DNA for the CDR3 is TGTGCCAGCAGTTTGGAGGGGGCGCCCTACGAGCAGTACTTC. It codes for CASSLEGAPYEQYF. Variable domain in full (rest from reference TRBV28 and TRBJ2-7): DVKVTQSSRYLVKRTGEKVFLECVQDMDHENMFWYRQDPGLGLRLIYFSYDVKMKEKGDIPEGYSVSREKKERFSLILESASTNQTSMYLCASSLEGAPYEQYFGPGTRLTVT.

The V and J genes are TRBV6-4 and TRBJ2-1; weak D call: TRBD1 (6 bases). V dropped 3 bases and J dropped 6 bases, with 12 bases sitting between them. The germline V gene has CDR1 MRHNA and CDR2 SNTAGT. CDR3 length: 14 amino acids. The CDR3 DNA follows: TGTGCCAGCAGTGAGGGACAAGGCTTCAATGAGCAGTTCTTC. Its translation: CASSEGQGFNEQFF.

This clonotype came up many times. The genes are TRBV11-2 and TRBJ1-5, with TRBD1 matching over 7 bases. J was trimmed by 5 bases and V by 1 base; bases with no gene match: 11. Germline V lookup: CDR1 SGHAT, CDR2 FQNNGV. CDR3 length equals 17 residues. The CDR3 bases are TGTGCCAGCAGCTTAGGTCGAGGGGGCCGGGCTCATCAGCCCCAGCATTTT. Its translation: CASSLGRGGRAHQPQHF. Based on the CDR3 plus reference TRBV11-2 and TRBJ1-5, the full variable domain is EAGVAQSPRYKIIEKRQSVAFWCNPISGHATLYWYQQILGQGPKLLIQFQNNGVVDDSQLPKDRFSAERLKGVDSTLKIQPAKLEDSAVYLCASSLGRGGRAHQPQHFGDGTRLSIL.

This clonotype appeared many times. The V gene is TRBV27, the J gene TRBJ2-1; 12 bases fit TRBD2. The ends lost 5 bases at V and 7 bases at J; junction bases unmatched: 6. Germline loops: CDR1 MNHEY, CDR2 SMNVEV (reference sequence). This CDR3 contains 15 residues. The CDR3 protein is CASSPSGTSGNEQFF. CDR3 sequence (DNA): TGTGCCAGCAGTCCCTCCGGGACTAGCGGGAATGAGCAGTTCTTC.